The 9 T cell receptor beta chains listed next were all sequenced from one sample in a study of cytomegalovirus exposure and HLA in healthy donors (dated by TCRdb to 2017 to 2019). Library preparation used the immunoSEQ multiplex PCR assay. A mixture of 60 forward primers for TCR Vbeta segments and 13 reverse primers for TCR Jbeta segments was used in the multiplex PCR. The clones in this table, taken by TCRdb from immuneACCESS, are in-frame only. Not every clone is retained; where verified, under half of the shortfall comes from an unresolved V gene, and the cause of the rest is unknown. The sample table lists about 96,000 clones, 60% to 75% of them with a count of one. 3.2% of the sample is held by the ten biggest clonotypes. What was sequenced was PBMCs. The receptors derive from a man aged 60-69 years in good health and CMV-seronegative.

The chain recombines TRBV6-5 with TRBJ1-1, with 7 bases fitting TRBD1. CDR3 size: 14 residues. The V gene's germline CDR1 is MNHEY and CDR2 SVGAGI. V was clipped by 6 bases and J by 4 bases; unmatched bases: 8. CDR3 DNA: TGTGCCAGCAGGAGACAGGGACGGAGCACTGAAGCTTTCTTT. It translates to CASRRQGRSTEAFF.

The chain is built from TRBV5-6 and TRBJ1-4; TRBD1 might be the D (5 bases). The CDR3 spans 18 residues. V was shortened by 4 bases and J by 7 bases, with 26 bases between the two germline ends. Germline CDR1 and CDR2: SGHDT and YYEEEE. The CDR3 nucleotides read TGTGCCAGCAGCCCTGGTGGGGCGGGGGACGGGGCCGGTGAAAAACTGTTTTTT. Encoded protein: CASSPGGAGDGAGEKLFF.

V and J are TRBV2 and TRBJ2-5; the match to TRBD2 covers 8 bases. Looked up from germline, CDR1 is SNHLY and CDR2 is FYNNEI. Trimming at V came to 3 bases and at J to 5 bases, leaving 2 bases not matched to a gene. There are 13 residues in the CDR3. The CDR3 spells CASSDSGGETQYF. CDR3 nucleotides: TGTGCCAGCAGTGACAGCGGGGGCGAGACCCAGTACTTC.

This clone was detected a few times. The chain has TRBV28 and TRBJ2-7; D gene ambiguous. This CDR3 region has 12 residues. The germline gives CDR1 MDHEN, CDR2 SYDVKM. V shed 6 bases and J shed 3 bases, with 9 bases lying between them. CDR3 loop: CASRRLIYEQYF. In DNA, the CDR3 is TGTGCCAGCAGGAGACTTATCTACGAGCAGTACTTC.

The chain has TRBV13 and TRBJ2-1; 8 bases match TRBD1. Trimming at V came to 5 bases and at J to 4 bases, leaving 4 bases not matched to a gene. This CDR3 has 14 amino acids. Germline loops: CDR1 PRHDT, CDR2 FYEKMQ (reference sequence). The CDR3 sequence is CASSNRGIYNEQFF. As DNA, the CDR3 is TGTGCCAGCAGCAACAGGGGGATTTACAATGAGCAGTTCTTC.

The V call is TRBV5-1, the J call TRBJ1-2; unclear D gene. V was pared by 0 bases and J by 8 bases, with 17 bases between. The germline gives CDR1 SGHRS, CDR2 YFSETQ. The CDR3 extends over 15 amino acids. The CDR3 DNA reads TGCGCCAGCAGCTTGGACAACGTGTCAGGTCGCGGCTACACCTTC. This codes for CASSLDNVSGRGYTF.

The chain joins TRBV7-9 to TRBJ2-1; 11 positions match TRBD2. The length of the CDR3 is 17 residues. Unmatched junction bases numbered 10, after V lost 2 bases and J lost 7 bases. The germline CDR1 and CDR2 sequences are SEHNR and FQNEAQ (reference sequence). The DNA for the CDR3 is TGTGCCAGCAGCTTACCGATAGCGGGAGGGGGAGGGAATGAGCAGTTCTTC. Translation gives CASSLPIAGGGGNEQFF.

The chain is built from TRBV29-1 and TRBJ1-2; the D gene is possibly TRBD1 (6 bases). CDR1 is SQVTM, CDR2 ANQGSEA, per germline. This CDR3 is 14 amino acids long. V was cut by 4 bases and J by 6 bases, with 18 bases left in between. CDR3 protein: CSVGLDRTNHGYTF. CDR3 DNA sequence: TGCAGCGTTGGCCTCGACAGGACAAACCATGGCTACACCTTC.

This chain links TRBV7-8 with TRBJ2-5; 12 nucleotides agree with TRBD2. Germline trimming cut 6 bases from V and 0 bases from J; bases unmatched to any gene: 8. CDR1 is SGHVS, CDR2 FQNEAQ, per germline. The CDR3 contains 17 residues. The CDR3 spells CASRRHRLAGDQETQYF. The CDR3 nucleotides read TGTGCCAGCAGACGCCATAGACTAGCGGGGGACCAAGAGACCCAGTACTTC.